This T cell receptor beta chain stems from a study of blood T cell repertoires in COVID-19. Across the study: Donors in the United States, Italy and Spain gave samples during acute or convalescent COVID-19.

Study members were between 18 and 89 years old and lived in roughly 24 US regions. Sequenced by immunoSEQ multiplex PCR; TCRdb stores in-frame clones only, minus some. The sample holds 330,000 or so clones; less than 90% are singletons and the top ten take 3%. The clonotype was recovered from a woman younger than 45 who had recovered from COVID-19. What was sequenced was PBMCs or T cells enriched from blood (not recorded which).

DNA of the CDR3: TGTGCCAGCAGTTCCCTCCGACTCTTCGGCTATTACGAGCAGTACTTC. Its translation is CASSSLRLFGYYEQYF. The V call is TRBV27, the J call TRBJ2-7; D not certain. Germline V gene data show CDR1 as MNHEY and CDR2 as SMNVEV (reference sequence). This CDR3 contains 16 residues. The V and J ends lost 4 bases and 4 bases respectively, with 20 bases between them.